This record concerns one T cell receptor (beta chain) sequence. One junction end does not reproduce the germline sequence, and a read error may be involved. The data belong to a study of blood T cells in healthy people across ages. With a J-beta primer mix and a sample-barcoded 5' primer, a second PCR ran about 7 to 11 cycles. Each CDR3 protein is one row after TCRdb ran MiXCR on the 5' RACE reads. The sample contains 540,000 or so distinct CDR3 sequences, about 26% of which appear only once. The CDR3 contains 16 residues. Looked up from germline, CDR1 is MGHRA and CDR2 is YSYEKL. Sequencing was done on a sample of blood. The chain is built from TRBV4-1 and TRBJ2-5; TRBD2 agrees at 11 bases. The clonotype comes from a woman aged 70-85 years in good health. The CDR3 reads CACSQGGTSGLETQYF. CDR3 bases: TGCGCCTGCAGCCAGGGTGGGACTAGCGGTTTGGAGACCCAGTACTTC.